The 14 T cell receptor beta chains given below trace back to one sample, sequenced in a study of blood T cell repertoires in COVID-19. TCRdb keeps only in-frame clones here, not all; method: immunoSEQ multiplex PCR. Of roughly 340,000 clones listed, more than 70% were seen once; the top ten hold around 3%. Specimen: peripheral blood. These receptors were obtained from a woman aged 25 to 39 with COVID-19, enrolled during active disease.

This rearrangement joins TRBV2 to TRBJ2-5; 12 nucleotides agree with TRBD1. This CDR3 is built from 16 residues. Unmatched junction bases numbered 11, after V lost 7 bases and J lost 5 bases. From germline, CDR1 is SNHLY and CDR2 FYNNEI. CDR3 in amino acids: CASTGWDRGRGETQYF. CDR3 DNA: TGTGCCAGCACAGGGTGGGACAGGGGGCGCGGCGAGACCCAGTACTTC.

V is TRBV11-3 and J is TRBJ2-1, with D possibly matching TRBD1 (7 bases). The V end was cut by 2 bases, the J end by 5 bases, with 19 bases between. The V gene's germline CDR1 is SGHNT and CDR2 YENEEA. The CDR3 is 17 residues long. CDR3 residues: CASSLRGSGQQDNEQFF. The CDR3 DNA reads TGTGCCAGCAGCTTACGGGGGTCGGGACAGCAGGACAATGAGCAGTTCTTC.

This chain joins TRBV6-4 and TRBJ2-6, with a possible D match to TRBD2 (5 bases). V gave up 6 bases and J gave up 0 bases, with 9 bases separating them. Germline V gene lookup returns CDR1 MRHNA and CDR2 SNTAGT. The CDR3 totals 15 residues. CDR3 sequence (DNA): TGTGCCAGCAGCCGAACTAGCTCTGGGGCCAACGTCCTGACTTTC. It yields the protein CASSRTSSGANVLTF.

The CDR3 DNA is TGTGCCAGCAGCCTCAGGACTAGTACAGATACGCAGTATTTT. Protein product: CASSLRTSTDTQYF. This chain uses TRBV14 with TRBJ2-3; 7 bases line up with TRBD2. With 4 bases clipped from V and 3 bases from J, the junction kept 4 bases outside the gene matches. CDR3 length: 14 residues. CDR1 and CDR2 (germline): SGHDN, FVKESK.

The CDR3 sequence is CASSESGQTEQYV. Written as DNA, the CDR3 is TGCGCCAGCAGTGAGTCGGGGCAGACCGAGCAGTACGTC. The chain carries TRBV10-2 and TRBJ2-7; D may be TRBD1 (5 bases). The germline CDR1 and CDR2 sequences are WSHSY and SAAADI. V lost 0 bases, J lost 6 bases, and 9 bases lay in between. This CDR3 has 13 residues.

CDR3 amino acids: CASSDLAGETQYF. The CDR3 bases are TGTGCCAGCAGCGATCTAGCGGGCGAGACCCAGTACTTC. V is TRBV11-3 and J is TRBJ2-5, with 8 bases identical to TRBD2. Losses at the gene ends were 5 bases for V and 5 bases for J; bases not matched to a gene: 4. CDR3 size: 13 residues. Germline CDR1 is SGHNT and CDR2 is YENEEA.

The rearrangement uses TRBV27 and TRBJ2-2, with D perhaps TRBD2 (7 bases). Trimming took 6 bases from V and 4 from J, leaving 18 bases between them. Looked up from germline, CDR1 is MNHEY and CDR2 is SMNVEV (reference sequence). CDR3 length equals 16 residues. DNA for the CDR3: TGTGCCAGCAGGGGGGGGCGGGACTCTTTCACCGGGGAGCTGTTTTTT. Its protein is CASRGGRDSFTGELFF.

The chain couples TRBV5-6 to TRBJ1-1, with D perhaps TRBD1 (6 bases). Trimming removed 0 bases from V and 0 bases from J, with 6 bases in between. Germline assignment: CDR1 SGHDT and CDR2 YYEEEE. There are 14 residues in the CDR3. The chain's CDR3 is CASSLGDMNTEAFF. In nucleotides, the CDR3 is TGTGCCAGCAGCTTGGGGGACATGAACACTGAAGCTTTCTTT.

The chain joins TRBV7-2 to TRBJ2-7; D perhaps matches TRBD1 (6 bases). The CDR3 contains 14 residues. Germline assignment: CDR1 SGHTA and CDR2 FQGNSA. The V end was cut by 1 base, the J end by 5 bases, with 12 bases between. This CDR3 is CASSLEVGQNEQYF. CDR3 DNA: TGTGCCAGCAGCTTAGAAGTCGGACAGAACGAGCAGTACTTC.

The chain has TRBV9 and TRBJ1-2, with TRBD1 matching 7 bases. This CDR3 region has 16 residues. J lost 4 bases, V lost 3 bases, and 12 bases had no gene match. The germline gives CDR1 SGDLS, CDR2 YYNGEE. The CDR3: CASSAPRGIDGYGYTF. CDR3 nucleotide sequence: TGTGCCAGCAGCGCCCCCAGGGGGATCGACGGCTATGGCTACACCTTC. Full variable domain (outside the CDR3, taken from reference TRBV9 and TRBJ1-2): DSGVTQTPKHLITATGQRVTLRCSPRSGDLSVYWYQQSLDQGLQFLIQYYNGEERAKGNILERFSAQQFPDLHSELNLSSLELGDSALYFCASSAPRGIDGYGYTFGSGTRLTVV.

The CDR3 nucleotides read TGCGCCAGCAGCCAGAGGACAGACTTAATGACCTACGAGCAGTACTTC. It encodes CASSQRTDLMTYEQYF. The rearrangement links TRBV4-1 to TRBJ2-7, with D tentatively TRBD1 (6 bases). There are 16 residues in the CDR3. Germline V gene sequence: CDR1 MGHRA, CDR2 YSYEKL. The ends were cut back, 3 bases at V and 2 bases at J, with 17 bases in the middle.

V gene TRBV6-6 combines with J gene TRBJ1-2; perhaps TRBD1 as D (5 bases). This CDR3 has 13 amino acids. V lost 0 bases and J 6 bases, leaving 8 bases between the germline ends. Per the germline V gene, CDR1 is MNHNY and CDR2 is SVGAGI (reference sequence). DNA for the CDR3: TGTGCCAGCAGTTACTCCGTAGGGGATGGCTACACCTTC. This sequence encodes CASSYSVGDGYTF.

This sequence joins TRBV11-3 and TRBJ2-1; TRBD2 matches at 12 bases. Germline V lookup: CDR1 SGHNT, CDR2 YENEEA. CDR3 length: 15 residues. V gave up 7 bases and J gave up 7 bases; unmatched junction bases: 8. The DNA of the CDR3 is TGTGCCAGCAACGAACCGACTAGCGGGAGTAATGAGCAGTTCTTC. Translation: CASNEPTSGSNEQFF. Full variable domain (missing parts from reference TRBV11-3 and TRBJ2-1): EAGVVQSPRYKIIEKKQPVAFWCNPISGHNTLYWYLQNLGQGPELLIRYENEEAVDDSQLPKDRFSAERLKGVDSTLKIQPAELGDSAVYLCASNEPTSGSNEQFFGPGTRLTVL.

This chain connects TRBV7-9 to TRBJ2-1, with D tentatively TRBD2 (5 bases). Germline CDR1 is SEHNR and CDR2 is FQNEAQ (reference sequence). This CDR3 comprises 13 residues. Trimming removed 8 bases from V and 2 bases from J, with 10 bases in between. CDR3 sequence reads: CASSGSPYNEQFF. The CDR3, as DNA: TGTGCCAGCTCGGGGAGTCCCTACAATGAGCAGTTCTTC. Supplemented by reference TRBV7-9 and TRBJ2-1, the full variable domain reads DTGVSQNPRHKITKRGQNVTFRCDPISEHNRLYWYRQTLGQGPEFLTYFQNEAQLEKSRLLSDRFSAERPKGSFSTLEIQRTEQGDSAMYLCASSGSPYNEQFFGPGTRLTVL.